These 2 T cell receptor beta chains share one sample of origin, sequenced in a study of blood T cells in healthy people across ages. Primers used in a second PCR of roughly 6 to 12 cycles were a sample-barcoded 5' primer and a J-beta primer mix. TCRdb reanalysed the 5' RACE reads using MiXCR and keeps one entry per CDR3 protein. Here the sample spans 790,000 or so distinct CDR3 sequences, around 50% being singletons. The sequencing input was blood. These receptors originate from a man in his forties or fifties in good health.

The chain is built from TRBV7-9 and TRBJ2-5, with 7 bases matching TRBD1. V gave up 1 base and J gave up 1 base; unmatched junction bases: 3. CDR3 size: 15 residues. Germline V gene data show CDR1 as SEHNR and CDR2 as FQNEAQ (reference sequence). Here the CDR3 DNA reads TGTGCCAGCAGCTTAGGAAGACAGGGCCAAGAGACCCAGTACTTC. It yields the protein CASSLGRQGQETQYF.

The V gene is TRBV28, the J gene TRBJ2-1; 8 positions match TRBD1. V lost 8 bases, J lost 8 bases, and 8 bases stayed unmatched. CDR1 and CDR2 from the germline V gene are MDHEN and SYDVKM. This CDR3 spans 13 amino acids. CDR3 amino acids: CASDDRGGYEQFF. For the CDR3, the DNA is TGTGCCAGCGACGACAGGGGTGGCTATGAGCAGTTCTTC. Full variable domain (rest looked up from reference TRBV28 and TRBJ2-1): DVKVTQSSRYLVKRTGEKVFLECVQDMDHENMFWYRQDPGLGLRLIYFSYDVKMKEKGDIPEGYSVSREKKERFSLILESASTNQTSMYLCASDDRGGYEQFFGPGTRLTVL.